This T cell receptor beta chain originates from a study of blood T cell repertoires in COVID-19 (dated by TCRdb to the early 2020s). About the investigation overall: Samples from collaborators originated in the United States, Italy and Spain and spanned both the acute and convalescent phases of COVID-19. The material from the prospective study consisted of cDNA or gDNA derived from T cells, B-cell-depleted T cells, or PBMCs. The dataset comprised deeply sampled blood TCRbeta repertoires from subjects exposed to, actively infected with, or recovered from COVID-19. The repertoires were made available in a free public database intended to serve as a resource for research on the immune response to SARS-CoV-2. The samples were drawn from the first 160 participants of the ongoing ImmuneRACE study and from some 1,300 subjects provided by 6 global collaborators. A de-identified subject ID, COVID-19 status, age in years and sex were almost always included in the sample metadata. HLA class I and class II types, where available, came from metadata supplied by the sample provider rather than from assay-based typing.

The study at large found these results: Clinical and demographic metadata were provided uncurated, with the amount varying by source and participant.

The immunoSEQ Assay, a bias-controlled multiplex PCR, was used to amplify TCRbeta CDR3 regions from genomic DNA. The published analysis was carried out like this. Nucleated cell counts per sample were estimated from amplification of reference gene primers within the assay. To quantify the absolute abundance of each unique TCRbeta CDR3 rearrangement, sequence reads were collapsed and filtered. For each sample, productive Simpson clonality was calculated by taking the square root of Simpson's diversity index across productive rearrangements. This is the immuneACCESS table as TCRdb keeps it, with only in-frame sequences that have V and J called. A part of the clones is gone; compared with another copy, unresolved V genes explain less than half, and the rest is unexplained. V and J calls and clone size are as listed in that table; D and trimming were resolved from the DNA. The table for this sample lists some 50,000 clones; roughly 82% of them were counted only once. 2.1% of the sample comes from the top ten.

Here V drops 3 bases and J drops 4 bases, and the junction holds 1 base not matched to any gene. The CDR3 spans 16 residues, from the cysteine through the phenylalanine. Left in the record is the CDR3 DNA by itself, 48 bases read in frame from the first base. Looking up the germline V gene yields CDR1 SGHTA and CDR2 FQGTGA. To note about this clone: Its target antigen remains unknown. Per-base qualities were not stored, and no clone one base away is much larger.

Each collaborating institution followed its own protocols to collect whole blood in K2EDTA tubes. For TCRbeta analysis, collaborators shipped samples in one of three forms: frozen whole blood, isolated PBMCs, or DNA extracted from either of those sample types. Sequences were obtained from peripheral blood. The source of this sequence is a woman aged 60-75 years with acute or convalescent COVID-19. The chain links TRBV7-3 with TRBJ2-3; 16 central nucleotides agree with TRBD2. The CDR3 reads CASSFGTSGRADTQYF. The DNA is as follows: TGTGCCAGCAGCTTTGGGACTAGCGGGAGGGCAGATACGCAGTATTTT.